This T cell receptor (beta chain) was profiled in a study of cytomegalovirus exposure and HLA in healthy donors. General study results and limits: Reportedly, HLA-A and HLA-B alleles of most subjects were accurately predicted from TCR beta.

This CDR3 has 21 amino acids. V dropped 3 bases and J dropped 11; count of bases not matched to a gene: 26. PCR primers comprised 60 Vbeta and 13 Jbeta primers. Assay: immunoSEQ multiplex PCR; the TCRdb copy retains only in-frame clones and omits some. The table has about 190,000 clones, 75% to 85% seen once. A word on this clone: The antigen remains unidentified.

Material: PBMCs. V and J are TRBV23-1 and TRBJ2-5; 14 nucleotides agree with TRBD2. TRBV23-1 is designated an ORF whose function remains uncertain. This sequence originates from a woman aged 18 to 35 in good health and CMV-seronegative. In DNA form, the CDR3 reads TGCGCCAGCAGTCACCCCCCCGGCGGCCTAAGCCCCGGGACTAGCGGGGGAGAGCAGTACTTC. The encoded protein is CASSHPPGGLSPGTSGGEQYF.